The clone carrying this TCR beta chain was counted only a few times. Its antigen is undetermined. The sample comes from a study of blood T cells in healthy people across ages. With a J-beta primer mix and a sample-barcoded 5' primer, a second PCR ran roughly 6 to 11 cycles. With 12 random nucleotides, a template-switch adaptor tagged each individual cDNA molecule. Using its own MiXCR run on the 5' RACE reads, TCRdb lists one record per CDR3 protein. The sample consists of about 380,000 distinct CDR3 sequences, about 52% of them appearing once. Study-level results: Any conclusive comparison of naive versus antigen-experienced cells was prevented by using unsorted PBMCs.

Sequencing was carried out using blood. This clonotype was obtained from a man aged 60 to 69 in good health.

CDR3 in DNA: TGTGCCAGCAGTCCTAGGGAGATATGGGGGAGCACAGATACGCAGTATTTT. This encodes CASSPREIWGSTDTQYF. The J gene is TRBJ2-3, the V gene TRBV6-2 or TRBV6-3, with D perhaps assigned TRBD1 or TRBD2 (5 bases each). Germline loops: CDR1 MNHEY, CDR2 SVGEGT. The V end lost 5 bases, the J end lost 0 bases, and 18 bases lay between the germline ends. The CDR3 runs to 17 residues.